These 13 T cell receptor beta chains share one sample of origin, sequenced in a study of cytomegalovirus exposure and HLA in healthy donors. Use of 60 Vbeta and 13 Jbeta primers characterized the PCR. Sequencing was performed with immunoSEQ multiplex PCR; in TCRdb, only in-frame clones are kept and a portion is missing. The table records 250,000 or so clones, 85% of them present only once. The sample consisted of PBMCs. The receptors here all came from a human donor in good health.

The chain links TRBV11-2 to TRBJ1-4; possibly TRBD1 for D (6 bases). Germline-derived CDR1 and CDR2 are SGHAT and FQNNGV. The germline V and J ends were trimmed by 3 bases and 0 bases, with 8 bases remaining between them. This CDR3 region has 15 residues. The CDR3 nucleotides read TGTGCCAGCAGCTTTGCAGGGGCAACTAATGAAAAACTGTTTTTT. Translated: CASSFAGATNEKLFF.

With respect to this clone: A junction end diverges from the germline sequence, so it may reflect a read error. V and J are TRBV7-9 and TRBJ2-1; 13 nucleotides line up with TRBD2. Germline assignment: CDR1 SEHNR and CDR2 FQNEAQ (reference sequence). This CDR3 region has 19 residues. The CDR3 here is CSSSFPGLAGAPSYNEQFF. In nucleotides, the CDR3 is TGTTCCAGCAGCTTCCCCGGACTAGCGGGAGCCCCCTCCTACAATGAGCAGTTCTTC.

Concerning this clone itself: An end of the junction differs from the germline gene, which may be a read error. The J gene is TRBJ1-2, the V gene TRBV5-1; D possibly corresponds to TRBD1 (5 bases). Per the germline V gene, CDR1 is SGHRS and CDR2 is YFSETQ. CDR3 length: 13 residues. CDR3 nucleotides: TGCGCCGGCAGCTTACAGGAGGGCTATGGCTACACCTTC. It specifies CAGSLQEGYGYTF.

The J gene is TRBJ1-3, the V gene TRBV2; TRBD1 might be the D (5 bases). Trimming left V 6 bases short and J 2 bases short, with 17 bases between. This CDR3 is 16 amino acids long. The germline gives CDR1 SNHLY, CDR2 FYNNEI. CDR3: CASRGGFTGPGNTIYF. The CDR3 nucleotides are TGTGCCAGCAGGGGAGGGTTTACGGGGCCTGGAAACACCATATATTTT.

This chain joins TRBV27 and TRBJ2-7; 11 positions match TRBD2. The length of the CDR3 is 14 residues. After removal of 6 bases from V and 5 bases from J, the junction contained 6 bases not matched to a gene. The V gene's germline CDR1 is MNHEY and CDR2 SMNVEV (reference sequence). The CDR3 DNA reads as TGTGCCAGCAGACAACTAGCGGGAGATGACGAGCAGTACTTC. It encodes CASRQLAGDDEQYF.

In the case of this clone: Mismatch with germline at one junction end may stem from a read error. This chain connects TRBV6-1 to TRBJ2-1, with 7 positions matching TRBD2. CDR1 and CDR2 (germline): MNHNS, SASEGT. This CDR3 comprises 16 residues. CDR3 coding DNA: TGTGCCAGCAGTCAAGCGACTAGCCCCTTCCGCAATGAGCAGTTCTTC. Its protein is CASSQATSPFRNEQFF.

The chain is built from TRBV27 and TRBJ1-2; D is possibly TRBD1 (5 bases). Germline CDR1 reads MNHEY; CDR2 reads SMNVEV (reference sequence). CDR3 length: 14 residues. The V and J ends lost 0 bases and 2 bases respectively, with 7 bases between them. This CDR3 reads CASSLSSGNYGYTF. In DNA, the CDR3 is TGTGCCAGCAGTTTATCTTCAGGGAACTATGGCTACACCTTC.

The gene calls are TRBV7-9 and TRBJ1-6; possibly TRBD1 for D (6 bases). The CDR3 consists of 14 residues. Germline loops: CDR1 SEHNR, CDR2 FQNEAQ (reference sequence). Between the trimmed V and J ends, which lost 2 bases and 10 bases, there was a span of 12 bases. The CDR3 DNA follows: TGTGCCAGCAGCTTAAGGGGGGAGGGGTCACCCCTCCACTTT. It encodes CASSLRGEGSPLHF.

This chain uses TRBV4-2 with TRBJ2-3, with 11 bases lining up with TRBD2. This CDR3 has 16 residues. The junction had 4 bases not matched to a gene; V was cut back by 3 bases and J by 2 bases. In germline, CDR1 is LGHNA, CDR2 YNFKEQ. CDR3 nucleotide sequence: TGTGCCAGCAGCCATATAGCGGGAGGGACCACAGATACGCAGTATTTT. It encodes CASSHIAGGTTDTQYF.

The chain carries TRBV11-2 and TRBJ2-2; D is unclear. The V end was cut by 1 base, the J end by 4 bases, with 7 bases between. The CDR3 runs 14 residues. The germline V gene has CDR1 SGHAT and CDR2 FQNNGV. The CDR3 is CASSLAEITGELFF. CDR3 in DNA: TGTGCCAGCAGCTTAGCGGAGATCACCGGGGAGCTGTTTTTT.

The chain is built from TRBV19 and TRBJ2-7, with TRBD1 matching 7 bases. Trimming at V came to 1 base and at J to 0 bases, leaving 9 bases not matched to a gene. The CDR3 is 17 residues long. Germline CDR1 reads LNHDA; CDR2 reads SQIVND (reference sequence). CDR3 loop: CASSIAAGGTSSYEQYF. CDR3 in DNA: TGTGCCAGTAGTATAGCGGCAGGGGGTACGAGCTCCTACGAGCAGTACTTC.

V and J are TRBV10-3 and TRBJ1-1, with a possible D match to TRBD1 (5 bases). The CDR3 is 12 residues long. V dropped 8 bases and J dropped 6 bases, with 13 bases sitting between them. Germline V gene sequence: CDR1 ENHRY, CDR2 SYGVKD. CDR3 in amino acids: CAIFGGGSEAFF. The CDR3 nucleotides read TGTGCCATCTTCGGGGGGGGTTCTGAAGCTTTCTTT.

The J gene is TRBJ2-3, the V gene TRBV27; TRBD2 matches at 8 bases. Looked up from germline, CDR1 is MNHEY and CDR2 is SMNVEV (reference sequence). The CDR3 is made up of 17 amino acids. J lost 1 base, V lost 8 bases, and 14 bases had no gene match. CDR3 region: CASAGSGRLDGTDTQYF. Written as DNA, the CDR3 is TGTGCCAGCGCGGGGAGCGGGAGATTAGACGGCACAGATACGCAGTATTTT.